A single T cell receptor beta chain is shown here with its context. Antigen specificity is unknown. The record originates from a study of cytomegalovirus exposure and HLA in healthy donors. Study-wide findings and caveats: Being productive about 87% or about 30% of the time was typical of most TCR beta V segments in an earlier analysis.

Researchers ran the PCR with 60 Vbeta and 13 Jbeta primers. Some clones are missing from TCRdb's copy, which holds only in-frame ones; the method was immunoSEQ multiplex PCR. The repertoire holds about 96,000 clones, with 64% as singletons. Germline V gives CDR1 SGHRS, CDR2 YFSETQ. V lost 0 bases and J 11 bases, leaving 12 bases between the germline ends. CDR3 length: 13 residues. Material: PBMCs. This chain links TRBV5-1 with TRBJ1-5; possibly TRBD1 for D (5 bases). The source is a man in his 60s in good health and CMV-seronegative. CDR3 sequence reads: CASSLEAGEAQHF. The CDR3 DNA follows: TGCGCCAGCAGCTTGGAGGCGGGGGAGGCCCAGCATTTT. The whole variable domain, filled in from reference TRBV5-1 and TRBJ1-5, reads KAGVTQTPRYLIKTRGQQVTLSCSPISGHRSVSWYQQTPGQGLQFLFEYFSETQRNKGNFPGRFSGRQFSNSRSEMNVSTLELGDSALYLCASSLEAGEAQHFGDGTRLSIL.